The TCR beta chain described here comes from a study of blood T cell repertoires in COVID-19. This table comes from immunoSEQ multiplex PCR, and its TCRdb copy is limited to in-frame clones, with some not included. The table has 25,000 to 30,000 clones, more than 80% seen once. There are 15 residues in the CDR3. V gave up 5 bases and J gave up 0 bases, with 13 bases separating them. The germline CDR1 and CDR2 sequences are SGHTA and FQGNSA. This sequence originates from a human donor in a cohort sampled during active COVID-19. Sequencing input: peripheral blood. The chain couples TRBV7-2 to TRBJ1-1; possibly TRBD1 for D (5 bases). CDR3 region: CASSPRTHMNTEAFF. Written as DNA, the CDR3 is TGTGCCAGCAGCCCGAGGACACACATGAACACTGAAGCTTTCTTT. The full variable domain, its missing parts supplied by reference TRBV7-2 and TRBJ1-1, is GAGVSQSPSNKVTEKGKDVELRCDPISGHTALYWYRQSLGQGLEFLIYFQGNSAPDKSGLPSDRFSAERTGGSVSTLTIQRTQQEDSAVYLCASSPRTHMNTEAFFGQGTRLTVV.